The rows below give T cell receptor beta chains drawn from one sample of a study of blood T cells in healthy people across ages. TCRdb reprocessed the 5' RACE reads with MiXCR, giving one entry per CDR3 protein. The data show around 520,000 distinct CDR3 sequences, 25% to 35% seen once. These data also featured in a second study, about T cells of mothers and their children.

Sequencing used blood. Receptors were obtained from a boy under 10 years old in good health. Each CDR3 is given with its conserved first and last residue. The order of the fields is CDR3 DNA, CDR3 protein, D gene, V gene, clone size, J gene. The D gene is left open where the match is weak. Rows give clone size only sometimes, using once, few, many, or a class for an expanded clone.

TGTGCCAGCAGTTACACCCCTTGGGCTAATGAAAAACTGTTTTTT CASSYTPWANEKLFF - TRBV6-5 - TRBJ1-4
TGTGCCAGCAGCTTAGAATCTAGCGGGAGGCCCAACGAGCAGTACTTC CASSLESSGRPNEQYF TRBD2 TRBV7-9 - TRBJ2-7
TGCGCCAGCAGCTTGGCCGTAGGAAGCCAAGCTTTCTTT CASSLAVGSQAFF - TRBV5-1 few TRBJ1-1
TGTGCCAGCAGCCAAGGGGGACGCGGAGTGGATGAGCAGTTCTTC CASSQGGRGVDEQFF - TRBV4-2 few TRBJ2-1
TGTGCCCGCAGCCCGGGACTAGGGAGCTCCTACAATGAGCAGTTCTTC CARSPGLGSSYNEQFF TRBD2 TRBV7-2 - TRBJ2-1
TGCGCCAGCAGCCGACTGTCTTACGGGTCCTCGAAGGGCAATGAGCAGTTCTTC CASSRLSYGSSKGNEQFF - TRBV4-1 few TRBJ2-1
TGCAGCGTTGGTAACCGGGACATTTACACAGATACGCAGTATTTT CSVGNRDIYTDTQYF - TRBV29-1 - TRBJ2-3
TGTGCCAGCAGCCCGCGTGGTGCGGGAATGGGGGTCAATGAGCAGTTCTTC CASSPRGAGMGVNEQFF - TRBV7-9 - TRBJ2-1
TGTGCCAGCAGCCAAACAGTGGGGGAAAGGTTTAACTATGGCTACACCTTC CASSQTVGERFNYGYTF - TRBV4-2 few TRBJ1-2
TGTGCCAGCAACACAGCTTGGGGCAGGCCCACAGATACGCAGTATTTT CASNTAWGRPTDTQYF - TRBV5-5 few TRBJ2-3